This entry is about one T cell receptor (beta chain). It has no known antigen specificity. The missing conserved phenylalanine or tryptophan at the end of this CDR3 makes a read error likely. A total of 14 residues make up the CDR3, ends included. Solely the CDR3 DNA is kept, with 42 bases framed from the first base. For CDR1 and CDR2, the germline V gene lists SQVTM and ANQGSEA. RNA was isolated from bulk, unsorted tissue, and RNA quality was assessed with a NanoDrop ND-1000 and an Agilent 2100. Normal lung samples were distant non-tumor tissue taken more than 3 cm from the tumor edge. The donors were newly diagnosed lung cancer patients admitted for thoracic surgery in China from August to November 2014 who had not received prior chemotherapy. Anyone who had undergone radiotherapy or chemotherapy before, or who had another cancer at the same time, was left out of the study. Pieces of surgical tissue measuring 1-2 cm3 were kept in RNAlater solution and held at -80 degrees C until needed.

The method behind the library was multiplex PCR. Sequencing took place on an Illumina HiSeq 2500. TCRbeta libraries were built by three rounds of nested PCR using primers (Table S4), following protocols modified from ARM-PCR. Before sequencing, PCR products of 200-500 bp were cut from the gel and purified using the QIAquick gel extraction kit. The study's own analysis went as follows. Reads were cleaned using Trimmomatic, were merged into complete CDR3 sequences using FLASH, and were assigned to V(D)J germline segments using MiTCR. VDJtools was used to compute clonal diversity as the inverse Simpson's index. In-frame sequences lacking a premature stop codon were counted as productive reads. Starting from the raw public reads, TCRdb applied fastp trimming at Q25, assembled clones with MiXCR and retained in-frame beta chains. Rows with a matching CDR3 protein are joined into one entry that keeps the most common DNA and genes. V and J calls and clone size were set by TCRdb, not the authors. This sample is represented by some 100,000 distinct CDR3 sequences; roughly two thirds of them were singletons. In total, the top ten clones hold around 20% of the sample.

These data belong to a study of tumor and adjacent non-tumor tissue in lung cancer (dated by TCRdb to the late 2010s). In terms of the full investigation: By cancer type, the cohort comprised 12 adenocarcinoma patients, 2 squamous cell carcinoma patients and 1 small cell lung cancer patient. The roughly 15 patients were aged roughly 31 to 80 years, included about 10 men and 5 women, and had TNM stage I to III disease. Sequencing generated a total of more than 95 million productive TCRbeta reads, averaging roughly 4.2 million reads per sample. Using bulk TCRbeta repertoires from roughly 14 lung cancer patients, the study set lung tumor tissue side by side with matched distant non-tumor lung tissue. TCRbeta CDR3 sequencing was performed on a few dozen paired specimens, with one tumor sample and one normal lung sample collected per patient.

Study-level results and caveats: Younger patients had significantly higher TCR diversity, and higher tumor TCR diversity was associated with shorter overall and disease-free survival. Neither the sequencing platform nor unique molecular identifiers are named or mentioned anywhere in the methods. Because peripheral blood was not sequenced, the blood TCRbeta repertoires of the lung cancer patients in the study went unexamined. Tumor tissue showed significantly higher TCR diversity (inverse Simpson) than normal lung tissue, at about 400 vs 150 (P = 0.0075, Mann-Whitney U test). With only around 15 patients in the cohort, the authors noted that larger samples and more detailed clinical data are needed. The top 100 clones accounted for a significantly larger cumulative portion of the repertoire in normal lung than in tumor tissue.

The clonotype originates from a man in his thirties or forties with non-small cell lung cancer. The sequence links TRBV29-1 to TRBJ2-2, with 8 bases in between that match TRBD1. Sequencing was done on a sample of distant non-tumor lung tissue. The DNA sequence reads TGCAGCGTGTTCCGGGACAGGAACACCGGTGAGCTGTTTCTT. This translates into CSVFRDRNTGELFL.